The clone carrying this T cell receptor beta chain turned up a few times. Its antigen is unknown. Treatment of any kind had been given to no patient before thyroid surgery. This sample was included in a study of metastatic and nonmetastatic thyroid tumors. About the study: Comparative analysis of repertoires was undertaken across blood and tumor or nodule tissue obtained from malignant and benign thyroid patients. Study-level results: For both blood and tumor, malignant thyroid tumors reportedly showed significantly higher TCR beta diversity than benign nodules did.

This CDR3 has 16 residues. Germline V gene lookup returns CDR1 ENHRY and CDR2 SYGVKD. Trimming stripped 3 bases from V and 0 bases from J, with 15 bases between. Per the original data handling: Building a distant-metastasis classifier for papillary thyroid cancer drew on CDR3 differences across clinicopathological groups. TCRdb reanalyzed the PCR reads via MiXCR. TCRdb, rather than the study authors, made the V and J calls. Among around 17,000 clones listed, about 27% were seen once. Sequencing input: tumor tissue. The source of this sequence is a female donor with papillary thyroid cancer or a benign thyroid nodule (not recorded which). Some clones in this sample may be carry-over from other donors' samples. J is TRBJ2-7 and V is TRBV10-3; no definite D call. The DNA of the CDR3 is TGTGCCATCAGTGAAGTGTCTGGGCTCGGCTCCTACGAGCAGTACTTC. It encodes CAISEVSGLGSYEQYF.